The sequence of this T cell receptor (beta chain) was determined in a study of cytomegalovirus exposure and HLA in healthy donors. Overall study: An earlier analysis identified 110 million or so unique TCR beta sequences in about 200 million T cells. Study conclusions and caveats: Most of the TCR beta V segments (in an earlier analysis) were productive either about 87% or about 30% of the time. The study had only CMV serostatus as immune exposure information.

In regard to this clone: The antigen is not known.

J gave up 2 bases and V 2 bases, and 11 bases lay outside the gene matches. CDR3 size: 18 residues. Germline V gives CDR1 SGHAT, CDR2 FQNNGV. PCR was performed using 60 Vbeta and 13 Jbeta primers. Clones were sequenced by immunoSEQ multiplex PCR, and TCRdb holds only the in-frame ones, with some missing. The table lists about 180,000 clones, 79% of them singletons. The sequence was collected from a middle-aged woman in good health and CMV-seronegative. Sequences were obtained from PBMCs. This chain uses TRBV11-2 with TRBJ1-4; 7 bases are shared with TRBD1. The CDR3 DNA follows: TGTGCCAGCAGCTTATACCCCCGACAGGGAAGGACTAATGAAAAACTGTTTTTT. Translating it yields CASSLYPRQGRTNEKLFF.